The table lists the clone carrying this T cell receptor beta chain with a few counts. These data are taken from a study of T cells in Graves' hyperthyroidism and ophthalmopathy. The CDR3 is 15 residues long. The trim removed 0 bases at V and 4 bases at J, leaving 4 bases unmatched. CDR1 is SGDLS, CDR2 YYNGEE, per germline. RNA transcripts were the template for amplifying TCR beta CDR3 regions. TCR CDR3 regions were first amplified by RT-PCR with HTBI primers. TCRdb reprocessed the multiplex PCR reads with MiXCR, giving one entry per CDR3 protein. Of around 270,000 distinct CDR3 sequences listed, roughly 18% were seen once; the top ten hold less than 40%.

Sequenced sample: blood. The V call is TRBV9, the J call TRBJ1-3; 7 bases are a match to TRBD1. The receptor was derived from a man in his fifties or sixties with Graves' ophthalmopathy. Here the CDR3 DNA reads TGTGCCAGCAGCGTAGGGGGACAGCCGGGAAACACCATATATTTT. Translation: CASSVGGQPGNTIYF.